These T cell receptor beta chains were read from a single sample in a study of OX40 agonist ivuxolimab in advanced cancers. The assay was immunoSEQ multiplex PCR, and TCRdb's table has in-frame clones only and misses some. The sample lists some 86,000 clones; about 85% were seen once. This specimen consisted of CD4+ or CD8+ T cells sorted from blood, obtained in a trial of the OX40 agonist ivuxolimab. These receptors were taken from an adult with an advanced solid tumor such as melanoma, head and neck, liver or kidney cancer. Each CDR3 is given with its conserved first and last residue. The D gene is left open where the match is weak. Size is stated for part of the rows, as once, few or many counts, or as a class when the clone is expanded.

>-|TRBD2|TRBJ2-1|TRBV19
CASSTPGLAGGDNEQFF
TGTGCCAGTAGTACACCGGGACTAGCGGGAGGGGACAATGAGCAGTTCTTC
>few|-|TRBJ1-3|TRBV4-1
CASSHPRLISGNTIYF
TGCGCCAGCAGCCACCCTAGACTGATCTCTGGAAACACCATATATTTT
>once|TRBD1|TRBJ2-7|TRBV27
CAVGQGPTYEQYF
TGTGCAGTCGGACAGGGCCCCACCTACGAGCAGTACTTC
>-|-|TRBJ2-1|TRBV9
CASSVGDLYNEQFF
TGTGCCAGCAGCGTGGGGGATCTATACAATGAGCAGTTCTTC
>-|TRBD1|TRBJ1-2|TRBV7-9
CASSYGQGSPCF
TGTGCCAGCAGCTACGGACAGGGATCACCGTGTTTC
>-|-|TRBJ1-1|TRBV19
CASSISSNTEAFF
TGTGCCAGTAGTATAAGCTCTAACACTGAAGCTTTCTTT
>-|TRBD2|TRBJ2-5|TRBV7-7
CASSEAPGLFQETQYF
TGTGCTAGCAGCGAAGCCCCGGGACTATTCCAAGAGACCCAGTACTTC
>-|-|TRBJ2-2|TRBV7-2
CASSLKIGTARELFF
TGTGCCAGCAGCCTGAAAATCGGGACGGCCCGGGAGCTGTTTTTT
>once|-|TRBJ2-1|TRBV18
CASSPPEDRLHEQFF
TGTGCCAGCTCACCACCCGAAGACCGGCTACATGAGCAGTTCTTC
>-|TRBD1|TRBJ2-7|TRBV29-1
CSVEERTGGYEQYF
TGCAGCGTTGAAGAACGGACAGGGGGTTACGAGCAGTACTTC
>-|-|TRBJ1-1|TRBV15
CATSRNQPPAEAFF
TGTGCCACCAGCAGAAACCAGCCTCCCGCTGAAGCTTTCTTT
>-|-|TRBJ2-3|TRBV28
CASSLAGPALSTDTQYF
TGTGCCAGCAGTTTAGCGGGCCCAGCCCTTAGCACAGATACGCAGTATTTT
>-|TRBD2|TRBJ2-5|TRBV9
CASSAFLADQETQYF
TGTGCCAGCAGCGCCTTTCTAGCGGACCAAGAGACCCAGTACTTC
>-|-|TRBJ2-7|TRBV11-1
CASSAWTEYPPYEQYF
TGTGCCAGCAGCGCTTGGACAGAGTACCCCCCGTACGAGCAGTACTTC
>-|-|TRBJ1-1|TRBV13
CASSLREGRTEAFF
TGTGCCAGCAGCTTAAGGGAGGGGCGGACTGAAGCTTTCTTT
>few|TRBD1|TRBJ1-2|TRBV30
CAWSPPGTGMRGYTF
TGTGCCTGGAGCCCCCCCGGGACAGGGATGCGTGGCTACACCTTC
>-|TRBD2|TRBJ2-2|TRBV10-3
CATGLAVNTGELFF
TGTGCCACCGGACTAGCGGTAAACACCGGGGAGCTGTTTTTT
>few|-|TRBJ1-2|TRBV18
CASSLSASNYGYTF
TGTGCCAGCTCACTTTCAGCCTCTAACTATGGCTACACCTTC
>-|-|TRBJ2-3|TRBV7-2
CASSLTQTDTQYF
TGTGCCAGCAGCTTAACCCAAACAGATACGCAGTATTTT
>-|-|TRBJ2-7|TRBV19
CASSLTLETYEQYF
TGTGCCAGTAGTCTGACTCTAGAAACCTACGAGCAGTACTTC
>-|-|TRBJ2-7|TRBV10-3
CAISGSGVASYEQYF
TGTGCCATCAGTGGAAGCGGAGTCGCCTCCTACGAGCAGTACTTC
>-|TRBD1|TRBJ2-7|TRBV4-1
CASSLGTGGPDEQYF
TGCGCCAGCAGCCTGGGGACAGGGGGCCCCGACGAGCAGTACTTC
>-|-|TRBJ2-7|TRBV2
CAWSHRVSYEQYF
TGTGCCTGGAGTCACAGGGTCTCCTACGAGCAGTACTTC
>few|-|TRBJ1-1|TRBV19
CASSIFKVLGENTEAFF
TGTGCCAGTAGTATATTCAAGGTTTTGGGGGAGAACACTGAAGCTTTCTTT
>-|-|TRBJ2-7|TRBV28
CASSLRFSYEQYF
TGTGCCAGCAGTTTACGGTTTTCCTACGAGCAGTACTTC
>-|-|TRBJ2-5|TRBV18
CASSRTQETQYF
TGTGCCAGCTCACGAACACAAGAGACCCAGTACTTC
>-|-|TRBJ2-1|TRBV10-3
CAISVGTRDPGQFF
TGTGCCATCAGTGTAGGGACCAGGGATCCTGGGCAGTTCTTC
>-|TRBD2|TRBJ2-2|TRBV5-1
CASSLGLAELARELFF
TGCGCCAGCAGCTTGGGTCTAGCGGAGCTAGCGCGGGAGCTGTTTTTT
>-|TRBD1|TRBJ1-5|TRBV27
CASSFQGEGNQPQHF
TGTGCCAGCAGTTTTCAGGGGGAGGGCAATCAGCCCCAGCATTTT
>-|TRBD2|TRBJ2-3|TRBV10-2
CASIPTSGSTDTQYF
TGCGCCAGCATTCCGACTAGCGGGAGCACAGATACGCAGTATTTT
>-|TRBD2|TRBJ2-5|TRBV7-8
CASSLGGVAGEETQYF
TGTGCCAGCAGCTTAGGTGGGGTTGCGGGAGAAGAGACCCAGTACTTC
>-|TRBD1|TRBJ2-1|TRBV5-5
CASSNEGQSYNEQFF
TGTGCCAGCAGCAACGAGGGACAGAGCTACAATGAGCAGTTCTTC
>-|-|TRBJ1-4|TRBV2
CASSEWANFATNEKLFF
TGTGCCAGCAGTGAATGGGCCAACTTTGCAACTAATGAAAAACTGTTTTTT
>-|TRBD1|TRBJ1-6|TRBV5-1
CASSLSTGDSPLHF
TGCGCCAGCAGCTTATCTACAGGGGATTCACCCCTCCACTTT
>-|-|TRBJ1-1|TRBV7-9
CASTAGNTEAFF
TGTGCCAGCACTGCAGGGAACACTGAAGCTTTCTTT
>once|-|TRBJ1-5|TRBV25-1
CASSEFRAGGENQPQHF
TGTGCCAGCAGTGAATTTCGCGCAGGCGGCGAGAATCAGCCCCAGCATTTT
>-|TRBD2|TRBJ2-1|TRBV4-1
CASSQGAGTGKRGRYNEQFF
TGCGCCAGCAGCCAAGGGGCCGGAACGGGTAAGCGGGGCCGGTACAATGAGCAGTTCTTC
>-|TRBD1|TRBJ1-3|TRBV10-1
CASSVPDREDGNTIYF
TGCGCCAGCAGTGTCCCGGACAGGGAGGATGGAAACACCATATATTTT
>-|-|TRBJ2-3|TRBV7-9
CASSTSQVPWDGTDTQYF
TGTGCCAGCAGCACGAGCCAGGTTCCCTGGGATGGCACAGATACGCAGTATTTT
>-|-|TRBJ2-7|TRBV7-8
CASSLGYGASFLYEQYF
TGTGCCAGCAGCTTAGGCTACGGAGCCTCGTTTCTCTACGAGCAGTACTTC
>-|-|TRBJ2-7|TRBV7-8
CASSGRAAYEQYF
TGTGCCAGCAGCGGCAGGGCGGCCTACGAGCAGTACTTC
>-|TRBD2|TRBJ2-1|TRBV7-8
CASSPLAGEVYEQFF
TGTGCCAGCAGCCCTTTAGCGGGAGAAGTATATGAGCAGTTCTTC
>-|TRBD1|TRBJ1-1|TRBV5-8
CASSLRDRGDTEAFF
TGTGCCAGCAGCCTCCGCGACAGGGGGGACACTGAAGCTTTCTTT
>-|TRBD2|TRBJ2-3|TRBV5-1
CASSLGLAGPESTDTQYF
TGCGCCAGCAGCTTGGGACTAGCGGGCCCAGAGAGCACAGATACGCAGTATTTT
>-|TRBD1|TRBJ2-5|TRBV6-6
CASSSRDRGLETQYF
TGTGCCAGCAGTTCCCGGGACAGGGGGTTAGAGACCCAGTACTTC
>-|-|TRBJ1-4|TRBV5-4
CASSFNQGGGEKLFF
TGTGCCAGCAGCTTTAACCAGGGAGGAGGGGAAAAACTGTTTTTT
>-|-|TRBJ2-5|TRBV5-1
CASSLGEGEEETQYF
TGCGCCAGCAGCTTGGGGGAGGGGGAAGAAGAGACCCAGTACTTC
>-|-|TRBJ2-1|TRBV7-9
CASSSYRETYNEQFF
TGTGCCAGCAGCTCCTACAGGGAAACCTACAATGAGCAGTTCTTC
>once|-|TRBJ2-1|TRBV4-3
CASSQEFESLVHEQFF
TGCGCCAGCAGCCAAGAGTTTGAGAGTCTGGTCCATGAGCAGTTCTTC
>-|-|TRBJ1-3|TRBV6-1
CASSEGGFPGNTIYF
TGTGCCAGCAGTGAGGGGGGGTTTCCTGGAAACACCATATATTTT
>-|-|TRBJ2-7|TRBV10-1
CATSTRNLSYEQYF
TGCGCCACCTCCACGAGGAATCTCTCCTACGAGCAGTACTTC
>-|TRBD2|TRBJ2-3|TRBV5-1
CASSFGLAGLDTQYF
TGCGCCAGCAGCTTCGGGCTAGCGGGATTAGATACGCAGTATTTT
>-|TRBD2|TRBJ2-7|TRBV9
CASSPGTSSYEQYF
TGTGCCAGCAGCCCCGGGACTAGCAGCTACGAGCAGTACTTC
>once|-|TRBJ1-5|TRBV5-6
CASSLRDLNQPQHF
TGTGCCAGCAGCCTCAGGGACTTAAATCAGCCCCAGCATTTT